The 29 T cell receptor beta chains presented below share a single source sample, sequenced in a study of T cell responses to AZD1222 COVID-19 vaccine. The assay was immunoSEQ multiplex PCR, and TCRdb's table has in-frame clones only and misses some. Of around 99,000 clones in the sample, nearly 90% are singletons; the top ten hold 4.8%. Specimen: peripheral blood, collected 28 days after the second AZD1222 dose. These TCRs come from an adult who received the AZD1222 COVID-19 vaccine.

This clone was counted a single time. The chain couples TRBV30 to TRBJ1-2; D unresolved. V shed 2 bases and J shed 10 bases, with 14 bases lying between them. Germline values: CDR1 GTSNPN, CDR2 SVGIG (reference sequence). CDR3 length equals 12 residues. CDR3 DNA: TGTGCCTGGAGTCCCCGTTCAGTCCTCTACACCTTC. This codes for CAWSPRSVLYTF.

V is TRBV19 and J is TRBJ1-5; 7 bases align to TRBD1. The CDR3 consists of 14 residues. Per germline, CDR1 LNHDA and CDR2 SQIVND (reference sequence). J lost 7 bases, V lost 4 bases, and 7 bases had no gene match. CDR3 region: CASSTIGQEQPQHF. The CDR3 DNA sequence: TGTGCCAGTAGTACAATCGGACAGGAGCAGCCCCAGCATTTT.

The V call is TRBV27, the J call TRBJ1-1, with 8 bases fitting TRBD1. Germline V gene data show CDR1 as MNHEY and CDR2 as SMNVEV (reference sequence). J was trimmed by 5 bases and V by 7 bases; bases with no gene match: 9. This CDR3 is built from 14 residues. Here the CDR3 DNA reads TGTGCCAGCACCCGAGGACAGGGCTGGACTGAAGCTTTCTTT. It codes for CASTRGQGWTEAFF.

In nucleotides, the CDR3 is TGTGCCAGCAGCTTCTCCACTGAGACAGCAAGCTCCTACAATGAGCAGTTCTTC. This codes for CASSFSTETASSYNEQFF. The genes are TRBV7-6 and TRBJ2-1; possible D gene TRBD1, 5 bases. Trimming pared 3 bases from V and 0 bases from J, leaving 18 bases between. The CDR3 has 18 residues. Germline lookup yields CDR1 SGHVS and CDR2 FNYEAQ.

This chain joins TRBV2 and TRBJ1-2, with D unresolved. V dropped 7 bases and J dropped 0 bases, with 3 bases sitting between them. Germline V gives CDR1 SNHLY, CDR2 FYNNEI. CDR3 length equals 11 residues. CDR3 bases: TGTGCCAGCAAATCTAACTATGGCTACACCTTC. Translated, it gives CASKSNYGYTF.

V is TRBV27 and J is TRBJ1-1; TRBD1 agrees at 7 bases. The CDR3 length is 14 residues. The germline V gene has CDR1 MNHEY and CDR2 SMNVEV (reference sequence). Trimming cost V 6 bases and J 5 bases; bases outside gene matches: 9. CDR3 nucleotides: TGTGCCAGCAGGTACAGGGGATTGGGGACTGAAGCTTTCTTT. Translated: CASRYRGLGTEAFF.

The chain uses TRBV11-2 and TRBJ1-5; D unclear. Germline assignment: CDR1 SGHAT and CDR2 FQNNGV. The V and J ends lost 5 bases and 6 bases respectively, with 14 bases between them. The CDR3 covers 14 residues. In nucleotides, the CDR3 is TGTGCCAGCAGCCCCGCCCGCTGGGGTCAGCCCCAGCATTTT. It translates to CASSPARWGQPQHF.

This rearrangement joins TRBV7-8 to TRBJ2-5; D is uncertain. V dropped 1 base and J dropped 1 base, with 10 bases sitting between them. Germline V gene data show CDR1 as SGHVS and CDR2 as FQNEAQ. This CDR3 has 15 amino acids. The chain's CDR3 is CASSLEALPQETQYF. CDR3 in DNA: TGTGCCAGCAGCTTAGAGGCATTACCCCAAGAGACCCAGTACTTC.

The CDR3 protein is CATLAAGNQPQHF. The CDR3 bases are TGTGCCACCCTAGCGGCTGGTAATCAGCCCCAGCATTTT. The genes are TRBV10-3 and TRBJ1-5; D not resolved. Germline-derived CDR1 and CDR2 are ENHRY and SYGVKD. CDR3 size: 13 residues. V lost 10 bases to trimming and J lost 4 bases, with 14 bases between them.

This clone has just one count. The chain combines TRBV24-1 with TRBJ2-2; D perhaps matches TRBD1 (7 bases). Trimming removed 3 bases at V and 4 bases at J, with 11 bases between. This CDR3 has 15 residues. The germline CDR1 and CDR2 sequences are KGHDR and SFDVKD. CDR3: CATSDAGQTTGELFF. CDR3 in DNA: TGTGCCACCAGTGATGCGGGACAGACCACCGGGGAGCTGTTTTTT.

V usage is TRBV30 and J usage is TRBJ1-2; 8 bases align to TRBD1. The CDR3 loop spans 16 amino acids. From germline, CDR1 is GTSNPN and CDR2 SVGIG (reference sequence). After removal of 3 bases from V and 2 bases from J, the junction contained 11 bases not matched to a gene. In nucleotides, the CDR3 is TGTGCCTGGAGAACAACCGGGACAGGAGTCAACTATGGCTACACCTTC. Residues: CAWRTTGTGVNYGYTF.

The V gene is TRBV15, the J gene TRBJ1-3; maybe TRBD1 (6 bases). This CDR3 contains 15 residues. The germline V gene has CDR1 LNHNV and CDR2 YYDKDF (reference sequence). Trimming removed 0 bases from V and 2 bases from J, with 8 bases in between. In DNA, the CDR3 is TGTGCCACCAGCAGAGATCCAGGGGCTGGAAACACCATATATTTT. Its protein is CATSRDPGAGNTIYF.

This sequence joins TRBV14 and TRBJ2-1, with 7 bases fitting TRBD1. The germline V gene encodes CDR1 SGHDN and CDR2 FVKESK. The ends lost 6 bases at V and 5 bases at J; junction bases unmatched: 4. The CDR3 has 13 amino acids. The CDR3 DNA reads TGTGCCAGCAGGGATACAGGGGACAATGAGCAGTTCTTC. As protein: CASRDTGDNEQFF.

The chain is built from TRBV4-1 and TRBJ2-7; a weak D match, TRBD1 (5 bases). The V end was cut by 4 bases, the J end by 3 bases, with 7 bases between. Germline values: CDR1 MGHRA, CDR2 YSYEKL. CDR3 length: 12 amino acids. The CDR3 bases are TGCGCCAGCAGCCCTACAGGCTACGAGCAGTACTTC. It is translated as CASSPTGYEQYF.

This sequence joins TRBV5-1 and TRBJ2-7; D call uncertain. Trimming removed 2 bases at V and 1 base at J, with 10 bases between. This CDR3 comprises 14 residues. The germline V gene encodes CDR1 SGHRS and CDR2 YFSETQ. CDR3 sequence: CASSLRIASYEQYF. CDR3 bases: TGCGCCAGCAGCTTACGTATAGCTTCCTACGAGCAGTACTTC.

The count of this clone is one. The chain joins TRBV4-1 to TRBJ1-5, with a tentative D call TRBD1 (5 bases). V was trimmed by 0 bases and J by 2 bases, leaving 11 bases between them. Germline CDR1 and CDR2: MGHRA and YSYEKL. This CDR3 is 16 amino acids long. CDR3 sequence: CASSQDYGRGNQPQHF. The CDR3 region has the DNA TGCGCCAGCAGCCAAGACTACGGCAGGGGCAATCAGCCCCAGCATTTT.

The chain has TRBV18 and TRBJ2-3; the D gene is possibly TRBD2 (6 bases). Germline V lookup: CDR1 KGHSH, CDR2 LQKENI. The CDR3 is 16 amino acids. V shed 4 bases and J shed 0 bases, with 14 bases lying between them. For the CDR3, the DNA is TGTGCCAGCTCACAAAACGGGGGACCCAGCACAGATACGCAGTATTTT. Translation gives CASSQNGGPSTDTQYF.

The chain carries TRBV5-1 and TRBJ1-2; possible D gene TRBD1, 5 bases. V lost 3 bases and J lost 8, with 20 bases in between. Germline CDR1 is SGHRS and CDR2 is YFSETQ. The CDR3 spans 15 residues. The CDR3, as DNA: TGCGCCAGCAGCTCGTTAATTTCCGGGGCAGAAGGCTACACCTTC. This gives the protein CASSSLISGAEGYTF.

Here the CDR3 reads CASSSDRATGQYF. As DNA, the CDR3 is TGTGCCAGCAGCTCAGACAGGGCGACCGGGCAGTACTTC. The chain joins TRBV7-2 to TRBJ2-7; 7 bases are shared with TRBD1. Germline V gene data show CDR1 as SGHTA and CDR2 as FQGNSA. This CDR3 is built from 13 residues. Trimming cost V 4 bases and J 9 bases; bases outside gene matches: 9.

This clone was observed a few times. The V gene is TRBV5-4, the J gene TRBJ1-2, with 8 bases that match TRBD1. The length of the CDR3 is 18 residues. J was trimmed by 2 bases and V by 4 bases; bases with no gene match: 16. Germline CDR1 reads SGHNT; CDR2 reads YYREEE (reference sequence). DNA for the CDR3: TGTGCCAGCAGCCTGGGGGGCAGGGGGCTGATCTTAAACTATGGCTACACCTTC. The encoded protein is CASSLGGRGLILNYGYTF.

The gene calls are TRBV28 and TRBJ1-2; 7 bases map to TRBD1. Germline V gene lookup returns CDR1 MDHEN and CDR2 SYDVKM. J gave up 0 bases and V 5 bases, and 3 bases lay outside the gene matches. This CDR3 has 14 amino acids. The CDR3 loop reads CASSEQGSNYGYTF. The CDR3 DNA reads TGTGCCAGCAGTGAACAGGGGTCTAACTATGGCTACACCTTC.

This clone was seen more than once but under ten times. V and J are TRBV5-1 and TRBJ1-2; D remains ambiguous. CDR1 is SGHRS, CDR2 YFSETQ, per germline. The CDR3 covers 13 residues. V lost 0 bases and J 0 bases, leaving 3 bases between the germline ends. Written as DNA, the CDR3 is TGCGCCAGCAGCTTGGACCCTAACTATGGCTACACCTTC. Its protein product is CASSLDPNYGYTF.

The gene calls are TRBV14 and TRBJ2-3, with D unclear. The CDR3 totals 16 residues. From germline, CDR1 is SGHDN and CDR2 FVKESK. Deletions cut 0 bases from V and 3 bases from J, with 13 bases between. The CDR3: CASSQEAFWGTDTQYF. CDR3 nucleotides: TGTGCCAGCAGCCAAGAGGCGTTTTGGGGAACAGATACGCAGTATTTT.

This clone was observed once. This sequence joins TRBV6-5 and TRBJ1-6; 8 positions match TRBD1. CDR3 length: 15 amino acids. V lost 7 bases and J lost 0; bases outside the gene matches: 2. Germline loops: CDR1 MNHEY, CDR2 SVGAGI. The CDR3, as DNA: TGTGCCAGCATAACAGGGGGCTCCTATAATTCACCCCTCCACTTT. Translated: CASITGGSYNSPLHF.

This chain connects TRBV3-1 (or the pseudogene TRBV3-2) to TRBJ1-2, with D hard to call. Trimming left V 0 bases short and J 4 bases short, with 3 bases between. The CDR3 extends over 12 amino acids. Germline CDR1 is LGHDT and CDR2 is YNNKEL (reference sequence). CDR3 protein: CASSQEPYGYTF. CDR3 nucleotides: TGTGCCAGCAGCCAAGAACCCTATGGCTACACCTTC.

The rearrangement links TRBV19 to TRBJ1-4; perhaps TRBD1 as D (6 bases). With 5 bases removed from V and 3 bases from J, the gap between germline ends came to 13 bases. Germline V gene data show CDR1 as LNHDA and CDR2 as SQIVND (reference sequence). This CDR3 is 15 amino acids long. CDR3 in DNA: TGTGCCAGTAGTGCCCGGACAGCTTCTAATGAAAAACTGTTTTTT. Protein: CASSARTASNEKLFF.

V gene TRBV6-5 combines with J gene TRBJ1-1, with D possibly TRBD1 on 5 matching bases. Trimming cost V 6 bases and J 1 base, with 15 bases left between them. This CDR3 spans 15 amino acids. The V gene's germline CDR1 is MNHEY and CDR2 SVGAGI. The CDR3, as DNA: TGTGCCAGCAGCCCCGGGGGGGTTGGGAACACTGAAGCTTTCTTT. Amino acids: CASSPGGVGNTEAFF.

This chain links TRBV2 with TRBJ2-3, with D perhaps given as TRBD1 or TRBD2 (6 bases each). The CDR3 has 13 amino acids. Between the trimmed V and J ends, which lost 7 bases and 2 bases, there was a span of 10 bases. Germline V CDR1 and CDR2: SNHLY, FYNNEI. For the CDR3, the DNA is TGTGCCAGCACAGGGGAGGACACAGATACGCAGTATTTT. It translates to CASTGEDTDTQYF.

This clone was seen just once. The J gene is TRBJ2-6, the V gene TRBV5-1; the match to TRBD1 covers 10 bases. CDR1 SGHRS and CDR2 YFSETQ come from the germline V gene. V shed 0 bases and J 1 base; nucleotides not matched to a gene: 4. The CDR3 runs to 18 residues. CDR3 residues: CASSLAGTGVSGANVLTF. For the CDR3, the DNA is TGCGCCAGCAGCTTGGCCGGGACAGGGGTGTCTGGGGCCAACGTCCTGACTTTC. Using reference TRBV5-1 and TRBJ2-6 for the parts outside the CDR3, the full variable domain is KAGVTQTPRYLIKTRGQQVTLSCSPISGHRSVSWYQQTPGQGLQFLFEYFSETQRNKGNFPGRFSGRQFSNSRSEMNVSTLELGDSALYLCASSLAGTGVSGANVLTFGAGSRLTVL.